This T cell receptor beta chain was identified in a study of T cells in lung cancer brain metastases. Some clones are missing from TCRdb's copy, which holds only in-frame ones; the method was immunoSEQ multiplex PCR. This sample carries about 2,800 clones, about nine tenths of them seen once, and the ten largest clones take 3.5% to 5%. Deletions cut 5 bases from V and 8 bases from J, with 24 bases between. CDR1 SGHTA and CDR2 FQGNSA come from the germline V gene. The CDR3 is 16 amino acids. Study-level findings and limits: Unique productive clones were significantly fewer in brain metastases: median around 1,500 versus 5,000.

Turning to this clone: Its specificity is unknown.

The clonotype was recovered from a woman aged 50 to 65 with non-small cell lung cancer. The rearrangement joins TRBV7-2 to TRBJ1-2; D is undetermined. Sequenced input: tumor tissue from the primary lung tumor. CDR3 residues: CASSQGGLARREGYTF. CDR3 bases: TGTGCCAGCAGCCAAGGAGGCTTGGCACGGAGGGAAGGCTACACCTTC.